Reported below is one T cell receptor beta chain. The same CDR3 is also encoded by other DNA sequences in this sample. With 3 bases removed from V and 5 bases from J, the gap between germline ends came to 7 bases. Germline V gene sequence: CDR1 KGHSH, CDR2 LQKENI. This CDR3 comprises 12 residues. The source of the sample is a study of beta chain features in type 1 diabetes. Stem cell-like memory, regulatory, central memory and naive CD4+ cells were sorted via CD45RO/CCR7/CD25/CD127/CD95/CD27. What was sequenced were expressed TCRB transcripts, since all of the isolated RNA had been reverse transcribed. The protocol was immunoSEQ multiplex PCR, while the TCRdb copy is restricted to in-frame clones and leaves out a portion. The repertoire holds about 900,000 clones, with 17% as singletons.

This TCR was recovered from a young woman in good health. The chain joins TRBV18 to TRBJ2-5, with a possible D match to TRBD2 (5 bases). Sequenced sample: naive CD4+ T cells from blood. CDR3 loop: CASSPGGETQYF. As DNA, the CDR3 is TGTGCCAGCTCACCGGGCGGGGAGACCCAGTACTTC.